Sequencing of this T cell receptor (beta chain) was carried out in a study of CD8+CD57+ T cells in acquired aplastic anemia. Remarks on this clonotype: As yet, its antigen is unknown.

Notes on the study in general: Nearly 30 CD8+ CDR3 sequences were shared between patients and controls.

The germline CDR1 and CDR2 sequences are SGHVS and FQNEAQ. CDR3 length: 14 residues. V dropped 2 bases and J dropped 4 bases, with 11 bases sitting between them. CDR3 and TCR beta VDJ profiling relied on genomic DNA as the template. TCRdb redid the calling of the reads with MiXCR, one entry per CDR3 protein. This sample has 400,000 to 450,000 distinct CDR3 sequences; 55% to 70% occur once, and the top ten carry 3% to 4.5%. The sample consisted of sorted CD4+, CD8+, or CD8+CD57+ T cells (not recorded which) from PBMCs. The sequence came from a human donor in good health, serving as a control. J is TRBJ1-2 and V is TRBV7-8; D call uncertain. The CDR3: CASSLPDPSYGYTF. CDR3 bases: TGTGCCAGCAGCTTACCAGACCCTAGCTATGGCTACACCTTC.